A single sample gave rise to the 30 T cell receptor beta chains below, sequenced in a study of blood T cell repertoires in COVID-19. Sequencing was performed with immunoSEQ multiplex PCR; in TCRdb, only in-frame clones are kept and a portion is missing. This sample has about 53,000 clones; approximately 80% occur once, and the top ten carry about two fifths. The sequenced sample was peripheral blood. The receptors here all came from a man aged 70-80 years with active or convalescent COVID-19.

This clone was seen a handful of times. The V and J genes are TRBV24-1 and TRBJ2-1; 10 positions agree with TRBD2. This CDR3 is 16 amino acids long. Trimming cost V 4 bases and J 6 bases; bases outside gene matches: 8. CDR1 and CDR2 from the germline V gene are KGHDR and SFDVKD. This CDR3 reads CATSDPGASGSNEQFF. The CDR3 DNA follows: TGTGCCACCAGTGACCCCGGGGCTAGCGGGAGCAATGAGCAGTTCTTC.

This clone was picked up one time. This chain connects TRBV19 to TRBJ1-3; D remains unclear. Germline V gene sequence: CDR1 LNHDA, CDR2 SQIVND (reference sequence). The CDR3 length is 15 residues. Trimming took off 5 bases at V and 0 bases at J, with 11 bases between the two ends. The CDR3 here is CASSSTADSGNTIYF. The CDR3 DNA reads as TGTGCCAGTAGTTCAACAGCGGACTCTGGAAACACCATATATTTT.

This clone has more than one count but fewer than ten. The CDR3 spells CASSPGQGDEKLFF. The CDR3 DNA reads TGTGCCAGCTCACCTGGACAGGGTGACGAAAAACTGTTTTTT. The chain uses TRBV18 and TRBJ1-4; 8 bases align to TRBD1. Germline values: CDR1 KGHSH, CDR2 LQKENI. The ends lost 3 bases at V and 8 bases at J; junction bases unmatched: 5. The CDR3 covers 14 residues.

The CDR3 spells CASLGVGNQPQHF. Here the CDR3 DNA reads TGTGCCAGTCTCGGGGTTGGCAATCAGCCCCAGCATTTT. The chain uses TRBV6-5 and TRBJ1-5; D not certain. The CDR3 runs to 13 residues. The germline V gene encodes CDR1 MNHEY and CDR2 SVGAGI. Trimming stripped 9 bases from V and 2 bases from J, with 11 bases between.

This rearrangement joins TRBV19 to TRBJ2-1; TRBD2 agrees at 7 bases. The length of the CDR3 is 16 residues. Germline V gene sequence: CDR1 LNHDA, CDR2 SQIVND (reference sequence). V lost 6 bases to trimming and J lost 6 bases; unmatched junction nucleotides: 14. This CDR3 is CASSPGGGRVGNEQFF. CDR3 DNA: TGTGCCAGTAGCCCCGGGGGAGGGCGAGTGGGCAATGAGCAGTTCTTC.

V and J are TRBV10-3 and TRBJ2-7; D might be TRBD1 (5 bases). From germline, CDR1 is ENHRY and CDR2 SYGVKD. The V gene lost 10 bases and the J gene lost 2 bases, with 12 bases spanning the gap. This CDR3 has 12 residues. CDR3 residues: CATGAATYEQYF. Written as DNA, the CDR3 is TGTGCCACTGGGGCAGCTACCTACGAGCAGTACTTC.

This rearrangement joins TRBV7-2 to TRBJ1-2, with D possibly matching TRBD1 (5 bases). V was pared by 7 bases and J by 14 bases, with 23 bases between. The length of the CDR3 is 13 residues. Looked up from germline, CDR1 is SGHTA and CDR2 is FQGNSA. CDR3: CASTKGAAGGLTF. CDR3 coding DNA: TGTGCCAGCACCAAAGGGGCAGCCGGGGGATTAACCTTC.

The CDR3 reads CARSVCPRDRPSYEQYF. The CDR3 DNA reads TGTGCCAGAAGCGTATGTCCTCGGGACAGGCCATCCTACGAGCAGTACTTC. V is TRBV7-5 and J is TRBJ2-7; the table's D call, TRBD1, has no DNA check behind it. TRBV7-5 is a recognized pseudogene. The CDR3 contains 17 residues.

There are a few counts of this clone. V gene TRBV18 combines with J gene TRBJ2-7; 11 bases map to TRBD1. V trimming: 6 bases; J trimming: 5 bases; junction bases outside the gene matches: 3. Germline assignment: CDR1 KGHSH and CDR2 LQKENI. The CDR3 spans 13 residues. For the CDR3, the DNA is TGTGCCAGCTCCCAGGGACAGGGGGACGAGCAGTACTTC. It is translated as CASSQGQGDEQYF.

The chain uses TRBV29-1 and TRBJ2-5; 10 nucleotides match TRBD1. Germline-derived CDR1 and CDR2 are SQVTM and ANQGSEA. CDR3 size: 13 residues. Trimming removed 8 bases from V and 5 bases from J; junction bases left unmatched: 8. CDR3 sequence reads: CSTGQGFGETQYF. DNA for the CDR3: TGCAGCACGGGACAGGGGTTTGGTGAGACCCAGTACTTC.

The chain couples TRBV3-1 (or the pseudogene TRBV3-2) to TRBJ1-1; D uncertain. Germline V gene data show CDR1 as LGHDT and CDR2 as YNNKEL (reference sequence). The CDR3 runs 14 residues. Trimming shortened V by 5 bases and J by 1 base, and 11 bases separated the two germline ends. CDR3 residues: CASSDRGGNTEAFF. For the CDR3, the DNA is TGTGCCAGCAGCGACCGGGGTGGGAACACTGAAGCTTTCTTT.

This clone was found a few times. The chain couples TRBV5-1 to TRBJ2-7, with D uncertain. Trimming took 0 bases from V and 6 from J, leaving 22 bases between them. This CDR3 spans 17 amino acids. Germline V lookup: CDR1 SGHRS, CDR2 YFSETQ. Written as DNA, the CDR3 is TGCGCCAGCAGCTTGGCGCCTAACGATGTGTTGATTCCCGAGCAGTACTTC. Protein: CASSLAPNDVLIPEQYF.

This clone was detected only a few times. The chain employs TRBV27 and TRBJ1-6, with TRBD1 matching over 7 bases. CDR3 length: 13 amino acids. CDR1 and CDR2 (germline): MNHEY, SMNVEV (reference sequence). V shed 6 bases, J shed 8 bases, and the junction held 4 bases outside the gene matches. Here the CDR3 reads CASSLDRDSPLHF. The CDR3 DNA reads as TGTGCCAGCAGCCTAGACAGGGATTCACCCCTCCACTTT.

The chain employs TRBV19 and TRBJ1-2; D may be TRBD1 (5 bases). Germline CDR1 reads LNHDA; CDR2 reads SQIVND (reference sequence). Trimming cost V 7 bases and J 1 base, with 19 bases left between them. CDR3 size: 16 residues. CDR3 bases: TGTGCCAGTACCCCAAGGGCATCGGGGGTTAACTATGGCTACACCTTC. Translation: CASTPRASGVNYGYTF.

The chain joins TRBV5-6 to TRBJ2-1, with 13 bases identical to TRBD2. The CDR3 spans 15 residues. Per the germline V gene, CDR1 is SGHDT and CDR2 is YYEEEE. With 2 bases clipped from V and 5 bases from J, the junction kept 1 base outside the gene matches. The CDR3 coding sequence is TGTGCCAGCAGCTTTGGACTAGCGGGGGACAATGAGCAGTTCTTC. Protein: CASSFGLAGDNEQFF.

This clone was seen ten or more times. The CDR3 reads CASTLAGGSQYEQYF. The CDR3 DNA reads TGTGCCAGCACCCTTGCGGGCGGGAGCCAGTACGAGCAGTACTTC. This rearrangement joins TRBV7-2 to TRBJ2-7; 7 bases align to TRBD2. The J segment lost 4 bases and the V segment lost 7 bases, leaving 13 bases of the junction unmatched. The CDR3 extends over 15 amino acids. Germline CDR1 SGHTA, CDR2 FQGNSA.

This chain uses TRBV11-3 with TRBJ2-7; D ambiguous. This CDR3 has 14 residues. Germline values: CDR1 SGHNT, CDR2 YENEEA. Trimming left V 1 base short and J 2 bases short, with 9 bases between. CDR3 coding DNA: TGTGCCAGCAGCTTAGGTCCAGAAACCTACGAGCAGTACTTC. Translating gives CASSLGPETYEQYF.

The chain recombines TRBV7-3 with TRBJ2-1; the match to TRBD1 covers 7 bases. This CDR3 spans 15 amino acids. V trimming: 5 bases; J trimming: 5 bases; junction bases outside the gene matches: 9. Germline V gene data show CDR1 as SGHTA and CDR2 as FQGTGA. The CDR3 spells CASSPRTGSNNEQFF. Written as DNA, the CDR3 is TGTGCCAGCAGCCCCCGGACAGGAAGCAACAATGAGCAGTTCTTC.

The chain couples TRBV10-3 to TRBJ1-2; the D gene is possibly TRBD1 (5 bases). The length of the CDR3 is 16 residues. The V gene's germline CDR1 is ENHRY and CDR2 SYGVKD. Trimming left V 2 bases short and J 3 bases short, with 16 bases between. The CDR3 coding sequence is TGTGCCATCAGTGAGACGGGGGTTCAGGGCCACTATGGCTACACCTTC. Translating it yields CAISETGVQGHYGYTF.

This clone occurred a few times. This sequence joins TRBV11-2 and TRBJ2-7; 11 bases match TRBD1. Germline CDR1 SGHAT, CDR2 FQNNGV. The CDR3 has 15 amino acids. J was trimmed by 1 base and V by 4 bases; bases with no gene match: 3. The CDR3 spells CASSSRDRGSYEQYF. The CDR3 DNA follows: TGTGCCAGCAGCTCCCGGGACAGGGGGTCCTACGAGCAGTACTTC.

The V and J genes are TRBV3-1 (or the pseudogene TRBV3-2) and TRBJ1-3, with 8 bases that match TRBD1. The CDR3 totals 15 residues. Trimming at V came to 3 bases and at J to 2 bases, leaving 3 bases not matched to a gene. The germline CDR1 and CDR2 sequences are LGHDT and YNNKEL (reference sequence). For the CDR3, the DNA is TGTGCCAGCAGCCAGGACAGGGCAACTGGAAACACCATATATTTT. Amino acid sequence: CASSQDRATGNTIYF.

This chain joins TRBV11-2 and TRBJ2-7, with TRBD1 matching over 9 bases. Germline V CDR1 and CDR2: SGHAT, FQNNGV. Germline trimming cut 4 bases from V and 2 bases from J; bases unmatched to any gene: 3. This CDR3 has 14 amino acids. The CDR3 bases are TGTGCCAGCAGCTGGGGACAGGGACCCTACGAGCAGTACTTC. Translating it yields CASSWGQGPYEQYF.

The chain is built from TRBV28 and TRBJ2-7, with D hard to call. Trimming shortened V by 7 bases and J by 4 bases, and 11 bases separated the two germline ends. The CDR3 spans 12 residues. Per germline, CDR1 MDHEN and CDR2 SYDVKM. In DNA, the CDR3 is TGTGCCAGCACCAACCTCGAGTACGAGCAGTACTTC. As protein: CASTNLEYEQYF.

V and J are TRBV5-1 and TRBJ2-6; tentatively, D is TRBD2 (6 bases). This CDR3 has 20 amino acids. The germline V gene has CDR1 SGHRS and CDR2 YFSETQ. V was trimmed by 0 bases and J by 0 bases, leaving 19 bases between them. The CDR3 DNA sequence: TGCGCCAGCAGCTTGGCCCAGCAGGGAGGCTCCCGCTCTGGGGCCAACGTCCTGACTTTC. Translating it yields CASSLAQQGGSRSGANVLTF.

V and J are TRBV19 and TRBJ2-7, with TRBD1 identical over 9 bases. The ends lost 3 bases at V and 2 bases at J; junction bases unmatched: 5. Per germline, CDR1 LNHDA and CDR2 SQIVND (reference sequence). The CDR3 contains 15 residues. CDR3 region: CASSMGTGWAYEQYF. The CDR3 DNA follows: TGTGCCAGTAGTATGGGGACAGGGTGGGCCTACGAGCAGTACTTC.

V and J are TRBV7-9 and TRBJ1-2; TRBD1 might be the D (5 bases). Germline CDR1 reads SEHNR; CDR2 reads FQNEAQ (reference sequence). Trimming removed 4 bases from V and 5 bases from J, with 17 bases in between. The CDR3 length is 15 residues. The CDR3 DNA reads as TGTGCCAGCAGCTCTCAGGGATCCATAGGGTATGGCTACACCTTC. This encodes CASSSQGSIGYGYTF.

The chain links TRBV24-1 to TRBJ2-2; the match to TRBD2 covers 13 bases. The trim removed 7 bases at V and 1 base at J, leaving 8 bases unmatched. Germline V lookup: CDR1 KGHDR, CDR2 SFDVKD. The CDR3 has 18 residues. CDR3 protein: CATRARTSGSENTGELFF. The CDR3 DNA reads TGTGCCACCAGGGCCCGGACTAGCGGGAGCGAGAACACCGGGGAGCTGTTTTTT.

The rearrangement links TRBV6-5 to TRBJ1-4; D is perhaps TRBD1 (5 bases). Per the germline V gene, CDR1 is MNHEY and CDR2 is SVGAGI. The germline V and J ends were trimmed by 2 bases and 7 bases, with 14 bases remaining between them. The CDR3 loop spans 15 amino acids. CDR3 nucleotide sequence: TGTGCCAGCAGTTACGTGAGGGGCGGGGGTGAAAAACTGTTTTTT. It codes for CASSYVRGGGEKLFF.

A single count supports this clone. J is TRBJ1-1 and V is TRBV6-5, with D perhaps matching TRBD1 (6 bases). The V gene's germline CDR1 is MNHEY and CDR2 SVGAGI. V was cut by 6 bases and J by 6 bases, with 14 bases left in between. The length of the CDR3 is 13 residues. The CDR3, as DNA: TGTGCCAGCAGGTTACAGGGTGTCTCTGAAGCTTTCTTT. Amino acid sequence: CASRLQGVSEAFF.

The V and J genes are TRBV7-2 and TRBJ1-6; possibly TRBD1 for D (6 bases). The CDR3 is 14 amino acids. Looked up from germline, CDR1 is SGHTA and CDR2 is FQGNSA. V gave up 1 base and J gave up 7 bases, with 8 bases separating them. CDR3 protein: CASSLVQGNSPLHF. As DNA, the CDR3 is TGTGCCAGCAGCTTAGTACAGGGAAATTCACCCCTCCACTTT.